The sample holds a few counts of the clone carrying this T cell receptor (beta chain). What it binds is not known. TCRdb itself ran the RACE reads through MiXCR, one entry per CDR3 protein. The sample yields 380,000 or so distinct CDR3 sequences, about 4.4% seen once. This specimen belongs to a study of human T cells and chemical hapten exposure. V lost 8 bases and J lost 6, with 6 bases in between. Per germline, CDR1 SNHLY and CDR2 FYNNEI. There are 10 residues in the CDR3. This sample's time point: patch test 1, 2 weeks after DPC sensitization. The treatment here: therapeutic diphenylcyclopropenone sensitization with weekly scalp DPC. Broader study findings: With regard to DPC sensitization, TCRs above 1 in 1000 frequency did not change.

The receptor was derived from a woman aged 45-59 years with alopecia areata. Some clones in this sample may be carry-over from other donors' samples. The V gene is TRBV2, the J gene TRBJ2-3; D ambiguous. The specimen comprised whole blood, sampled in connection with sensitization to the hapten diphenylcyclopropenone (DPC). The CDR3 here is CASEQDTQYF. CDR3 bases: TGTGCCAGCGAGCAGGATACGCAGTATTTT.